Included here is one T cell receptor beta chain sequence, with context. In this sample, this clonotype turned up many times. It lacks a known antigen. Base-call qualities are not available, and no considerably larger clone is one nucleotide away. The CDR3 runs 15 residues from the cysteine to the phenylalanine. The DNA shown is the 45-base CDR3, in frame from base 1. The germline V end is reduced by 6 bases and the J end by 4 bases; junction bases left unmatched: 4. This entry is derived from a study of T cell repertoires in cytomegalovirus infection (dated by TCRdb to between 2018 and 2021). With regard to the full study: Donor HLA type was relevant to the analysis, because carriage of CMV infection together with the matching HLA type was indicated by public TCR beta signatures. General study outcomes and caveats: The ex vivo response was dominated by HLA-C-restricted CMV-specific TCR beta clonotypes, which also provided the single most frequent clonotype in two of eight donors. In both this cohort and an independent cohort of 352 donors, the cumulative frequency of public TCR beta family members distinguished carriers of CMV infection plus the relevant HLA type.

Reads for this sample came from an Illumina HiSeq 1500. The public reads were reprocessed in TCRdb via fastp at Q25 and MiXCR, keeping in-frame beta chains. Entries that share a CDR3 protein sequence are merged under the most common genes and DNA. The sample table holds roughly 500,000 distinct CDR3 sequences, of which about 17% were seen once. More than 20% of the sample rests with the top ten. This clonotype originated in a human donor in good health (CMV status not recorded). Some clones in this sample may be carry-over from other donors' samples. The sample comprised CD8+ T cells from PBMCs. Rearrangement joined TRBV12-3 or TRBV12-4 to TRBJ1-5; 12 junctional bases match TRBD1. The bases are TGTGCCAGCAGGGGGACAGGGGGCGGAAATCAGCCCCAGCATTTT. This encodes CASRGTGGGNQPQHF.